The 24 T cell receptor beta chains presented below share a single source sample, sequenced in a study of T cell responses to AZD1222 COVID-19 vaccine (dated by TCRdb to the early 2020s). The method was the immunoSEQ multiplex PCR assay. TCRdb took over this immuneACCESS table, retaining in-frame rearrangements with V and J assigned. Such tables are incomplete; in checked studies, under half of the missing clones stem from an unresolved V gene, and the remainder is unexplained. In this sample the table shows roughly 91,000 clones, 90% of which occur a single time. 2.5% to 3.5% of the sample rests with the top ten. The sample's time point, from its label and the paper: baseline before first vaccination. The sequencing here drew on peripheral blood, taken on day 0 of AZD1222 vaccination. Every receptor here comes from an adult in good health.

V and J are TRBV24-1 and TRBJ2-7; TRBD2 aligns across 10 bases. Germline lookup yields CDR1 KGHDR and CDR2 SFDVKD. With 7 bases clipped from V and 3 bases from J, the junction kept 17 bases outside the gene matches. The CDR3 length is 18 residues. Written as DNA, the CDR3 is TGTGCCACCAGCCTCCTGTCGGCGAGACTAGCGGGTTTCTACGAGCAGTACTTC. Translated, it gives CATSLLSARLAGFYEQYF.

The chain is built from TRBV24-1 and TRBJ1-2; D gene ambiguous. CDR3 length: 14 amino acids. Deletions cut 4 bases from V and 8 bases from J, with 16 bases between. Germline V lookup: CDR1 KGHDR, CDR2 SFDVKD. The CDR3 region is CATSDPTLDRGYTF. The CDR3 nucleotides are TGTGCCACCAGTGACCCCACCCTGGACCGGGGCTACACCTTC.

The gene calls are TRBV27 and TRBJ2-7, with D hard to call. CDR1 and CDR2 (germline): MNHEY, SMNVEV (reference sequence). The CDR3 spans 13 residues. V lost 0 bases and J 3 bases, leaving 6 bases between the germline ends. The CDR3 here is CASSLSPFYEQYF. The CDR3 DNA reads TGTGCCAGCAGTTTATCGCCCTTCTACGAGCAGTACTTC.

V gene TRBV24-1 combines with J gene TRBJ2-1, with D possibly called TRBD1 or TRBD2 (5 bases each). CDR1 KGHDR and CDR2 SFDVKD come from the germline V gene. The V and J ends lost 4 bases and 3 bases respectively, with 12 bases between them. The CDR3 covers 15 residues. The chain's CDR3 is CATSDPGRNYNEQFF. CDR3 DNA sequence: TGTGCCACCAGTGACCCGGGACGGAACTACAATGAGCAGTTCTTC.

The genes are TRBV2 and TRBJ1-1; 7 bases are a match to TRBD1. This CDR3 has 15 residues. The germline V gene encodes CDR1 SNHLY and CDR2 FYNNEI. J was trimmed by 4 bases and V by 6 bases; bases with no gene match: 11. The CDR3 DNA reads TGTGCCAGCAGAGGGGACAGACTTGGTTCCACTGAAGCTTTCTTT. Encoded protein: CASRGDRLGSTEAFF.

This clone was detected once. The rearrangement links TRBV5-1 to TRBJ2-1, with a tentative D call TRBD2 (6 bases). The CDR3 totals 16 residues. The germline V gene encodes CDR1 SGHRS and CDR2 YFSETQ. The germline V and J ends were trimmed by 5 bases and 0 bases, with 15 bases remaining between them. In nucleotides, the CDR3 is TGCGCCAGCAGAGACCTTAGCGGACCCTCCTACAATGAGCAGTTCTTC. This encodes CASRDLSGPSYNEQFF.

CDR3 bases: TGTGCCAGCTCACCTAGGCGGGAGCATTCTGAGGACGAGCAGTACTTC. It yields the protein CASSPRREHSEDEQYF. The chain employs TRBV18 and TRBJ2-7, with 7 positions matching TRBD2. The CDR3 totals 16 residues. The V gene end was trimmed by 3 bases and the J gene end by 5 bases; junction bases not matched to a gene: 13. Germline-derived CDR1 and CDR2 are KGHSH and LQKENI.

This sequence joins TRBV6-5 and TRBJ2-7; TRBD2 is a possible D gene (5 bases). The V end was cut by 7 bases, the J end by 9 bases, with 19 bases between. Germline CDR1 reads MNHEY; CDR2 reads SVGAGI. The CDR3 consists of 13 residues. CDR3 DNA sequence: TGTGCCAGCACCTCAGCCCCCTCGGGGATGCAGTACTTC. Translating it yields CASTSAPSGMQYF.

The chain recombines TRBV7-9 with TRBJ2-2, with 8 bases aligning to TRBD1. V was clipped by 4 bases and J by 5 bases; unmatched bases: 6. Germline V gives CDR1 SEHNR, CDR2 FQNEAQ (reference sequence). The CDR3 covers 15 residues. The CDR3 DNA sequence: TGTGCCAGCAGCTCCGGGACAGGAGGGACCGGGGAGCTGTTTTTT. It is translated as CASSSGTGGTGELFF. Full variable domain (outside the CDR3, taken from reference TRBV7-9 and TRBJ2-2): DTGVSQNPRHKITKRGQNVTFRCDPISEHNRLYWYRQTLGQGPEFLTYFQNEAQLEKSRLLSDRFSAERPKGSFSTLEIQRTEQGDSAMYLCASSSGTGGTGELFFGEGSRLTVL.

CDR3: CASRLDRGLGTEAFF. The DNA for the CDR3 is TGTGCCAGCAGACTAGACAGGGGGCTGGGCACTGAAGCTTTCTTT. This chain uses TRBV6-5 with TRBJ1-1; 10 positions agree with TRBD1. Unmatched junction bases numbered 8, after V lost 6 bases and J lost 4 bases. Looked up from germline, CDR1 is MNHEY and CDR2 is SVGAGI. The CDR3 has 15 residues.

This clone was detected a few times. This CDR3 is CASSPQAPAYNSPLHF. CDR3 nucleotides: TGTGCCAGCAGCCCACAAGCGCCGGCGTACAATTCACCCCTCCACTTT. V gene TRBV7-2 combines with J gene TRBJ1-6; no clear D. Trimming cost V 5 bases and J 7 bases, with 18 bases left between them. Germline CDR1 SGHTA, CDR2 FQGNSA. This CDR3 is built from 16 residues.

This sequence joins TRBV28 and TRBJ1-1, with 7 bases lining up with TRBD1. V shed 4 bases and J 1 base; nucleotides not matched to a gene: 9. The CDR3 has 16 amino acids. Germline CDR1 MDHEN, CDR2 SYDVKM. CDR3 sequence (DNA): TGTGCCAGCAGTTCCACAGGGGCGGAACCGAACACTGAAGCTTTCTTT. Its translation: CASSSTGAEPNTEAFF.

This chain joins TRBV27 and TRBJ2-5; D is undetermined. V lost 4 bases, J lost 1 base, and 10 bases lay in between. This CDR3 is 14 amino acids long. Germline CDR1 reads MNHEY; CDR2 reads SMNVEV (reference sequence). DNA for the CDR3: TGTGCCAGCAGTTGGGCGTCCAGCCAAGAGACCCAGTACTTC. Its translation is CASSWASSQETQYF.

V and J are TRBV10-1 and TRBJ2-3; a weak D match, TRBD1 (5 bases). The CDR3 extends over 13 amino acids. V was cut by 3 bases and J by 7 bases, with 11 bases left in between. In germline, CDR1 is WNHNN, CDR2 SYGVQD (reference sequence). The CDR3 nucleotides are TGCGCCAGCAGTGAAGACAGACCAAATACGCAGTATTTT. It codes for CASSEDRPNTQYF.

The V and J genes are TRBV7-9 and TRBJ2-7, with TRBD1 matching over 7 bases. V lost 6 bases and J lost 5; bases outside the gene matches: 7. From germline, CDR1 is SEHNR and CDR2 FQNEAQ (reference sequence). CDR3 length: 13 residues. CDR3 protein: CASSRTTGDEQYF. CDR3 coding DNA: TGTGCCAGCAGTCGAACAACAGGGGACGAGCAGTACTTC.

The chain has TRBV12-5 and TRBJ1-4; 7 nucleotides align to TRBD1. The V and J ends lost 1 base and 7 bases, in that order; junction bases with no gene match: 6. This CDR3 comprises 15 residues. Germline values: CDR1 LGHNT, CDR2 FRNRAP. This CDR3 reads CASGLGGGGGEKLFF. DNA for the CDR3: TGTGCTAGTGGTTTGGGAGGGGGCGGTGGTGAAAAACTGTTTTTT.

A word on this clone: Other DNA sequences from this sample encode an identical CDR3 as well. The J gene is TRBJ2-7, the V gene TRBV25-1, with a tentative D call TRBD1 (5 bases). With 3 bases removed from V and 4 bases from J, the gap between germline ends came to 7 bases. The CDR3 is 12 residues long. Germline V gene data show CDR1 as MGHDK and CDR2 as SYGVNS. The chain's CDR3 is CASSEQGYEQYF. The CDR3 bases are TGTGCCAGCAGTGAGCAGGGTTACGAGCAGTACTTC.

The chain links TRBV3-1 (or the pseudogene TRBV3-2) to TRBJ2-5; 13 bases match TRBD2. Germline V gene sequence: CDR1 LGHDT, CDR2 YNNKEL (reference sequence). V lost 5 bases to trimming and J lost 4 bases; unmatched junction nucleotides: 7. The CDR3 extends over 16 amino acids. The DNA of the CDR3 is TGTGCCAGCAGCTTACTAGCGGGAGGGCCCGGAGAGACCCAGTACTTC. It codes for CASSLLAGGPGETQYF.

The chain carries TRBV27 and TRBJ2-1; no definite D call. V lost 2 bases and J lost 8, with 10 bases in between. Germline V gives CDR1 MNHEY, CDR2 SMNVEV (reference sequence). The CDR3 totals 13 residues. The CDR3 coding sequence is TGTGCCAGCAGTTTAGGTCGAAGGGATGAGCAGTTCTTC. Translation gives CASSLGRRDEQFF.

V usage is TRBV6-1 and J usage is TRBJ1-2; D remains unclear. V was shortened by 1 base and J by 6 bases, with 6 bases between the two germline ends. This CDR3 contains 12 residues. Germline CDR1 reads MNHNS; CDR2 reads SASEGT. The CDR3, as DNA: TGTGCCAGCAGTGAAGGGTCGAATGGCTACACCTTC. It encodes CASSEGSNGYTF.

This chain uses TRBV18 with TRBJ1-2; D not certain. The ends were cut back, 0 bases at V and 6 bases at J, with 8 bases in the middle. CDR1 and CDR2 (germline): KGHSH, LQKENI. The CDR3 spans 13 residues. The CDR3: CASSPPVQDGYTF. The CDR3 nucleotides read TGTGCCAGCTCACCACCGGTCCAAGATGGCTACACCTTC.

This clone has just one count. V and J are TRBV5-5 and TRBJ2-3; 8 nucleotides align to TRBD1. The CDR3 is 15 amino acids. Looked up from germline, CDR1 is SGHKS and CDR2 is YYEKEE (reference sequence). The V gene end was trimmed by 1 base and the J gene end by 4 bases; junction bases not matched to a gene: 5. The CDR3: CASSLWQGAADTQYF. CDR3 nucleotide sequence: TGTGCCAGCAGCTTGTGGCAGGGGGCTGCAGATACGCAGTATTTT. Full variable domain (remainder filled in from reference TRBV5-5 and TRBJ2-3): DAGVTQSPTHLIKTRGQQVTLRCSPISGHKSVSWYQQVLGQGPQFIFQYYEKEERGRGNFPDRFSARQFPNYSSELNVNALLLGDSALYLCASSLWQGAADTQYFGPGTRLTVL.

This chain links TRBV5-4 with TRBJ2-1, with a possible D match to TRBD2 (6 bases). Germline values: CDR1 SGHNT, CDR2 YYREEE (reference sequence). The CDR3 has 17 residues. V gave up 4 bases and J gave up 6 bases, with 23 bases separating them. This CDR3 reads CASSPGRPAGVGNEQFF. The CDR3 DNA is TGTGCCAGCAGCCCGGGTCGTCCAGCGGGTGTCGGCAATGAGCAGTTCTTC.

The gene calls are TRBV6-5 and TRBJ2-7; D is possibly TRBD2 (5 bases). This CDR3 comprises 14 residues. The V and J ends lost 5 bases and 3 bases respectively, with 14 bases between them. The germline V gene encodes CDR1 MNHEY and CDR2 SVGAGI. The CDR3: CASSRMPGNYEQYF. CDR3 in DNA: TGTGCCAGCAGTAGAATGCCGGGAAACTACGAGCAGTACTTC.